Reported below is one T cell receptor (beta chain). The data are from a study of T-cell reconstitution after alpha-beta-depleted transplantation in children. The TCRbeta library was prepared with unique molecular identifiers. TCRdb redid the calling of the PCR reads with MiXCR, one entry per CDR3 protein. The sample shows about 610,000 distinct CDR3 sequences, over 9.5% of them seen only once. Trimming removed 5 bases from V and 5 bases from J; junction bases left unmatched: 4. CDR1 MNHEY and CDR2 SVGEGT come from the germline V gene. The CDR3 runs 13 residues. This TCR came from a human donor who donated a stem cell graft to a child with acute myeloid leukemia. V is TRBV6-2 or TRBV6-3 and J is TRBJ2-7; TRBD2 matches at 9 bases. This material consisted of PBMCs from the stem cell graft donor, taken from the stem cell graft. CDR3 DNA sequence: TGTGCCAGCAGTCTAGCGGGAAGAAACGAGCAGTACTTC. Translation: CASSLAGRNEQYF.